The clone carrying this TCR beta chain was counted between two and nine times. Germline loops: CDR1 LGHNA, CDR2 YNFKEQ. This CDR3 spans 15 amino acids. V trimming: 1 base; J trimming: 4 bases; junction bases outside the gene matches: 6. The repertoire was sequenced with immunoSEQ multiplex PCR; TCRdb's copy has only in-frame clones and lacks some. In the table there are tens of thousands of clones, less than 85% of which are singletons. This specimen belongs to a study of STAT5B mutations in CD4+ large granular lymphocyte leukemia. The chain links TRBV4-2 to TRBJ1-2, with 7 bases matching TRBD1. The sample taken for sequencing was CD4+ T cells from blood buffy coats. This clonotype was obtained from a human donor in good health. CDR3 region: CASSQGQGLGYGYTF. DNA for the CDR3: TGTGCCAGCAGCCAAGGACAGGGTCTGGGCTATGGCTACACCTTC.